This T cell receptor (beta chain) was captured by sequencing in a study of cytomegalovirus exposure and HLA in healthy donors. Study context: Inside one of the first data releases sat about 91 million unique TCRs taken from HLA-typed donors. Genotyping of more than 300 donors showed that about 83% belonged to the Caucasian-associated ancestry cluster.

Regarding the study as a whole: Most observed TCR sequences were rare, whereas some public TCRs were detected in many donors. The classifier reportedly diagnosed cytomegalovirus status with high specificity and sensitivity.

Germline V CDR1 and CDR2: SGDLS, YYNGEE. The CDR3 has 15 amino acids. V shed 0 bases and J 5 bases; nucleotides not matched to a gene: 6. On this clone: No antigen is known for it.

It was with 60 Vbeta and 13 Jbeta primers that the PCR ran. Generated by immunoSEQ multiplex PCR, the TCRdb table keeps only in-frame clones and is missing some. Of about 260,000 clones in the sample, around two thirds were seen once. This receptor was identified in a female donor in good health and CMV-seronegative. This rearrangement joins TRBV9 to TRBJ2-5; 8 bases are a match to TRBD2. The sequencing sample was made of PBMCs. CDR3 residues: CASSVEDREGETQYF. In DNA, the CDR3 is TGTGCCAGCAGCGTAGAGGATCGGGAGGGGGAGACCCAGTACTTC.